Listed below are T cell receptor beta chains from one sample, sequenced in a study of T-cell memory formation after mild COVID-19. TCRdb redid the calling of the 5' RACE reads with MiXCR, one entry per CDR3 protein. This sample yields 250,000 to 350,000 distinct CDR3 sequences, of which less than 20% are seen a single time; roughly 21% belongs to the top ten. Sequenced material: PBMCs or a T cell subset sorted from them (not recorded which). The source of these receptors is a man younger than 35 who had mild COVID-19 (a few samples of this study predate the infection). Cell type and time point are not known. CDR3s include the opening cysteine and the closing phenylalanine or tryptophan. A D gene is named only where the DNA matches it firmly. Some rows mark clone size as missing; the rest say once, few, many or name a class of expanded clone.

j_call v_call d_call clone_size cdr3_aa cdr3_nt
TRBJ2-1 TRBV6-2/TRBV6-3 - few CASSYRRGAIYNEQFF TGTGCCAGCAGTTACCGACGGGGGGCCATCTACAATGAGCAGTTCTTC
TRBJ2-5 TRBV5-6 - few CASSHQSAETQYF TGTGCCAGCAGCCATCAGTCCGCAGAGACCCAGTACTTC
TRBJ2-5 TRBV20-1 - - CSADPAGAVETQYF TGCAGTGCCGACCCGGCGGGGGCAGTTGAGACCCAGTACTTC
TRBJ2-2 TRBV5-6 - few CASSLRESNTGELFF TGTGCCAGCAGCTTGAGGGAGTCGAACACCGGGGAGCTGTTTTTT
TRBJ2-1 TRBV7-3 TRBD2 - CASSEQLAGGPKFF TGTGCCAGCAGCGAACAACTAGCGGGGGGGCCTAAGTTCTTC
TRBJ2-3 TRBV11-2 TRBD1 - CASSLVPGQGKNTQYF TGTGCCAGCAGCTTAGTACCGGGACAGGGTAAAAATACGCAGTATTTT
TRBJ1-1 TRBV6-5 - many CASRLNTEAFF TGTGCCAGCAGGTTGAACACTGAAGCTTTCTTT
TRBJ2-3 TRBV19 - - CASTPTAGSHDTQYF TGTGCCAGTACCCCGACGGCAGGCTCGCATGATACGCAGTATTTT
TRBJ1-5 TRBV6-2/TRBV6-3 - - CASTLGAGRGQPQHF TGTGCCAGCACACTTGGGGCAGGTCGTGGTCAGCCCCAGCATTTT
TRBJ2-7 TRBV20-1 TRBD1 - CSAGTSTGPLYEQYF TGCAGTGCTGGGACATCGACAGGGCCGTTGTACGAGCAGTACTTC
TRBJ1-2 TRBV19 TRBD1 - CASTEDRRGYTF TGTGCCAGTACTGAGGACAGGCGGGGCTACACCTTC
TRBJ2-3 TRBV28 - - CASSAPGGTDTQYF TGTGCCAGCAGTGCTCCAGGGGGCACAGATACGCAGTATTTT
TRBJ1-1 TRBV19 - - CASIVTDRHMNTEAFF TGTGCCAGTATAGTTACGGACAGACACATGAACACTGAAGCTTTCTTT
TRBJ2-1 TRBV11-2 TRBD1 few CASSLGRGRSGYNEQFF TGTGCCAGCAGCTTAGGCAGGGGGCGGTCAGGGTACAATGAGCAGTTCTTC
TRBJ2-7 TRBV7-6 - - CASSSQSPLGGTYYEQYF TGTGCCAGCAGCTCTCAATCCCCTTTGGGGGGGACATATTACGAGCAGTACTTC
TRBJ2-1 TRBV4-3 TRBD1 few CASSQGPPGQGYNEQFF TGCGCCAGCAGCCAAGGTCCCCCAGGACAGGGCTACAATGAGCAGTTCTTC
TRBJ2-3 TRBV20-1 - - CSARGDWRTDTQYF TGCAGTGCTAGAGGGGATTGGCGCACAGATACGCAGTATTTT
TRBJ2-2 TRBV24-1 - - CATSDFGTGELFF TGTGCCACCAGTGATTTCGGCACCGGGGAGCTGTTTTTT
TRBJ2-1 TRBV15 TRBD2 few CATSRGLADYNEQFF TGTGCCACCAGCAGAGGACTAGCTGACTACAATGAGCAGTTCTTC
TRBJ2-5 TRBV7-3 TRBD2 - CASSSTSGGFGTQYF TGTGCCAGCAGCTCGACTAGCGGGGGGTTCGGGACCCAGTACTTC
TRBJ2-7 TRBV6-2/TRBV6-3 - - CASSYGADYEQYF TGTGCCAGCAGTTACGGGGCAGATTACGAGCAGTACTTC
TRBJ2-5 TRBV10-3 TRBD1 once CAISESQDRAETQYF TGTGCCATCAGTGAGTCGCAGGACAGGGCGGAGACCCAGTACTTC
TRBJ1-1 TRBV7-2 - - CASSPSPWNTEAFF TGTGCCAGCAGCCCCTCCCCCTGGAACACTGAAGCTTTCTTT
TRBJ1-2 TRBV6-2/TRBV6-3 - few CASSYRPRGYGYTF TGTGCCAGCAGTTACCGTCCTCGGGGATATGGCTACACCTTC
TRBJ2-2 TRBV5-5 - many CASSLGIFTGELFF TGTGCCAGCAGCCTCGGGATCTTCACCGGGGAGCTGTTTTTT
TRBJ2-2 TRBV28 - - CASSPGHFTGELFF TGTGCCAGCAGCCCGGGACACTTTACCGGGGAGCTGTTTTTT